The 10 T cell receptor beta chains listed next were all sequenced from one sample in a study of blood T cell repertoires in COVID-19. The table came from immunoSEQ multiplex PCR; TCRdb's copy has only in-frame clones and leaves some out. Of about 95,000 clones listed, about 84% are singletons. The sequenced sample consisted of peripheral blood. These receptors came from a human donor in a cohort sampled during active COVID-19.

The rearrangement uses TRBV28 and TRBJ2-7, with 9 bases aligning to TRBD1. With 5 bases clipped from V and 0 bases from J, the junction kept 8 bases outside the gene matches. The CDR3 length is 16 residues. The germline gives CDR1 MDHEN, CDR2 SYDVKM. The CDR3 is CASSLTGQGSSYEQYF. As DNA, the CDR3 is TGTGCCAGCAGTCTTACGGGACAGGGTAGCTCCTACGAGCAGTACTTC.

The rearrangement uses TRBV5-6 and TRBJ2-7, with 7 positions matching TRBD1. Germline lookup yields CDR1 SGHDT and CDR2 YYEEEE. The CDR3 spans 13 residues. The junction had 6 bases not matched to a gene; V was cut back by 5 bases and J by 4 bases. DNA for the CDR3: TGTGCCAGCAGAATTTCAGGGGGATACGAGCAGTACTTC. It yields the protein CASRISGGYEQYF.

The sample holds one count of this clone. The gene calls are TRBV18 and TRBJ2-3; 7 bases align to TRBD1. This CDR3 has 16 amino acids. CDR1 and CDR2 (germline): KGHSH, LQKENI. Losses at the gene ends were 6 bases for V and 4 bases for J; bases not matched to a gene: 13. CDR3 sequence reads: CASSQGGQQRADTQYF. DNA for the CDR3: TGTGCCAGCTCTCAAGGGGGCCAGCAACGCGCAGATACGCAGTATTTT.

The chain combines TRBV5-1 with TRBJ1-1; 7 bases line up with TRBD1. CDR1 and CDR2 (germline): SGHRS, YFSETQ. The CDR3 totals 15 residues. Trimming removed 5 bases from V and 2 bases from J; junction bases left unmatched: 9. CDR3 region: CASRSLTGDNTEAFF. CDR3 bases: TGCGCCAGCAGATCACTTACAGGGGATAACACTGAAGCTTTCTTT.

Details on this clone: The junction departs from the called germline gene at one end, perhaps through a read error. The CDR3 spells CASSQRTSGRTVWQETQYF. CDR3 DNA sequence: TGTGCTAGCAGCCAACGGACTAGCGGGAGGACCGTTTGGCAAGAGACCCAGTACTTC. The chain couples TRBV7-7 to TRBJ2-5, with TRBD2 identical over 14 bases. The CDR3 is 19 residues long. The germline V gene has CDR1 SSHAT and CDR2 FNYEAQ (reference sequence).

V is TRBV6-6 and J is TRBJ1-3; possibly TRBD1 for D (5 bases). V was clipped by 5 bases and J by 2 bases, with 10 bases between them. Germline CDR1 and CDR2: MNHNY and SVGAGI (reference sequence). This CDR3 region has 14 residues. CDR3 sequence: CASSDRGAGNTIYF. The CDR3 DNA sequence: TGTGCCAGCAGTGACAGAGGCGCTGGAAACACCATATATTTT.

The chain carries TRBV19 and TRBJ1-2; D gene uncertain. The CDR3 covers 14 residues. Looked up from germline, CDR1 is LNHDA and CDR2 is SQIVND (reference sequence). Trimming stripped 11 bases from V and 6 bases from J, with 22 bases between. The CDR3 sequence: CAAGEGSPVDGYTF. The CDR3 bases are TGTGCCGCTGGCGAGGGCAGCCCCGTTGATGGCTACACCTTC.

The rearrangement links TRBV5-5 to TRBJ2-2; the match to TRBD2 covers 9 bases. Losses at the gene ends were 4 bases for V and 5 bases for J; bases not matched to a gene: 6. Germline values: CDR1 SGHKS, CDR2 YYEKEE (reference sequence). This CDR3 spans 15 amino acids. The CDR3 DNA sequence: TGTGCCAGCAGCCTTAGCGGGAGTTGGACCGGGGAGCTGTTTTTT. Its translation is CASSLSGSWTGELFF.

This chain joins TRBV28 and TRBJ2-1; the D gene is possibly TRBD2 (6 bases). V was pared by 3 bases and J by 4 bases, with 7 bases between. The CDR3 is 13 amino acids. Looked up from germline, CDR1 is MDHEN and CDR2 is SYDVKM. The CDR3 protein is CASSFGSYNEQFF. The CDR3 DNA reads TGTGCCAGCAGTTTCGGGAGTTACAATGAGCAGTTCTTC.

The rearrangement uses TRBV6-5 and TRBJ2-3; 10 positions agree with TRBD2. V was clipped by 6 bases and J by 4 bases; unmatched bases: 4. CDR1 and CDR2 (germline): MNHEY, SVGAGI. The CDR3 loop spans 14 amino acids. The DNA for the CDR3 is TGTGCCAGCAGAGCTGGACTAGCGGCAGATACGCAGTATTTT. Amino acids: CASRAGLAADTQYF.